This entry concerns a single T cell receptor (beta chain). The antigen remains undetermined. Clones were sequenced by immunoSEQ multiplex PCR, and TCRdb holds only the in-frame ones, with some missing. The sample yields 25,000 to 30,000 clones, approximately 87% seen once. This CDR3 is 15 amino acids long. V lost 0 bases and J lost 1, with 10 bases in between. Germline lookup yields CDR1 SGHKS and CDR2 YYEKEE (reference sequence). Every patient was affected by relapse after autologous stem cell transplantation, while exposure to brentuximab vedotin was not uniform. The data derive from a study of PD-1 blockade in classical Hodgkin lymphoma. Overall study context: Patients were given intravenous nivolumab, 3 mg/kg, every 2 weeks.

Study-level findings and limits: Before treatment, complete responders showed about the same diversity as newly diagnosed patients. Researchers reported that CD4+ TCR diversity, though not CD8+, rose significantly by C4D1.

The J gene is TRBJ1-2, the V gene TRBV5-5; D is ambiguous. The receptor was derived from a human donor with classical Hodgkin lymphoma. Specimen: peripheral blood mononuclear cells (PBMCs), collected before the second cycle of nivolumab. The CDR3 sequence is CASSLDPGNNYGYTF. For the CDR3, the DNA is TGTGCCAGCAGCTTGGATCCGGGGAATAACTATGGCTACACCTTC.